This TCR beta chain comes out of a study of blood T cell repertoires in COVID-19 (dated by TCRdb to between 2020 and 2021). Broadly, across the study: The collaborator samples originated in the United States, Italy and Spain and spanned the acute and convalescent phases of COVID-19. Subjects who had been exposed to COVID-19, were actively infected with it, or had recovered from it provided the deeply sampled blood TCRbeta repertoires that made up the dataset. The sample metadata nearly always contained a de-identified subject ID, COVID-19 status, age in years and sex. The samples were drawn from two sources: the first 160 participants of the ongoing ImmuneRACE study, and approximately 1,300 subjects contributed by 6 global collaborators. Where HLA class I and class II types were available, the types were taken from metadata supplied by the sample provider, not from assay-based typing. A freely available public database, intended as a resource for researchers studying the immune response to SARS-CoV-2, is where the repertoires were released. The prospective study material was composed of cDNA or gDNA derived from T cells, B-cell-depleted T cells, or PBMCs.

V drops 1 base and J drops 4 bases, leaving 7 bases in between. The CDR3, from cysteine to phenylalanine, totals 13 residues. The retained sequence is limited to the CDR3, 39 bases, with the frame set at the first base. From a lookup of the germline V gene, CDR1 and CDR2 are SGHAT and FQNNGV. Each collaborating institution followed its own protocols to collect whole blood in K2EDTA tubes. For TCRbeta analysis, collaborators shipped samples as frozen whole blood, isolated PBMCs, or DNA extracted from either of those sample types. In regard to this clone: No cognate antigen has been identified for it. No quality values exist for individual bases; no much larger clone is one base distant.

General findings and caveats noted by the study authors: The quantity of clinical and demographic metadata differed by source and by participant and was supplied without curation.

The immunoSEQ Assay, a bias-controlled multiplex PCR, was used to amplify TCRbeta CDR3 regions from genomic DNA. Regarding the original processing steps: Within the assay, amplification of reference gene primers was used to estimate how many nucleated cells each sample contained. Sequence reads were collapsed and filtered to measure the absolute abundance of every unique TCRbeta CDR3 rearrangement. For each sample, productive Simpson clonality was calculated by taking the square root of Simpson's diversity index across productive rearrangements. TCRdb mirrors the immuneACCESS table, restricted to in-frame sequences. Some clones are absent from its copies; in checked studies, under half trace to an unresolved V gene, and the reason for the others is unknown. V and J calls and clone size follow that table, whereas D and trimming were derived from the DNA. The sample table shows roughly 27,000 clones, and 80% to 90% are seen once. The ten largest clones represent around 10% of the sample.

This receptor chain uses TRBV11-2 and TRBJ1-2; matching of 6 bases hints at TRBD1 as the D gene. The sequence was obtained from a man in his sixties with acute or convalescent COVID-19. Sequenced: peripheral blood. The nucleotide sequence is given as TGTGCCAGCAGCTTAGGGACAGTCTATGGCTACACCTTC. Translated, this is CASSLGTVYGYTF.